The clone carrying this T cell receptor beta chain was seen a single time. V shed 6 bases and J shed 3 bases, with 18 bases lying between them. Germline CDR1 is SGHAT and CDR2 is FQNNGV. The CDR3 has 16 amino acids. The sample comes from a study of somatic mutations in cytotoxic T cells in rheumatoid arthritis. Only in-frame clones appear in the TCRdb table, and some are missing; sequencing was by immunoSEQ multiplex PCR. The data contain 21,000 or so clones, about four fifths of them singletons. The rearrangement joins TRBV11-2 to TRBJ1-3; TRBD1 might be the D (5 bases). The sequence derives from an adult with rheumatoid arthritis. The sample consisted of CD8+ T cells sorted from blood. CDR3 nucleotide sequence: TGTGCCAGCAGTGACCTCGACAGATCGTTTGGAAACACCATATATTTT. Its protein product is CASSDLDRSFGNTIYF.